The 10 T cell receptor beta chains listed next were all sequenced from one sample in a study of shared clonotypes between healthy human individuals. Data came from immunoSEQ multiplex PCR; TCRdb stores just in-frame clones and leaves some out. The sample includes hundreds of thousands of clones, nearly 95% seen only once; the top ten take more than 20%. CD45RO-negative, CCR7-selected cells formed the naive CD8 fraction, which excluded terminally differentiated effector memory CD45RA+ cells. The sequenced material came from naive CD8+ T cells sorted from blood. These receptors came from a man in his thirties or forties in good health.

The chain carries TRBV19 and TRBJ1-1; the D gene is possibly TRBD1 (5 bases). The ends were cut back, 10 bases at V and 6 bases at J, with 15 bases in the middle. This CDR3 has 12 amino acids. Germline V gene data show CDR1 as LNHDA and CDR2 as SQIVND (reference sequence). CDR3 sequence (DNA): TGTGCCACCTCACTGGGGGTTTCTGAAGCTTTCTTT. Translating it yields CATSLGVSEAFF.

The CDR3 protein is CASSVGPGGSYEQYF. The DNA for the CDR3 is TGTGCCAGCAGTGTAGGACCGGGAGGATCCTACGAGCAGTACTTC. This chain links TRBV2 with TRBJ2-7; 7 bases agree with TRBD2. The CDR3 has 15 amino acids. The J segment lost 1 base and the V segment lost 4 bases, leaving 7 bases of the junction unmatched. Germline CDR1 and CDR2: SNHLY and FYNNEI.

The chain joins TRBV9 to TRBJ2-1; 9 nucleotides match TRBD2. CDR3 size: 17 residues. Germline values: CDR1 SGDLS, CDR2 YYNGEE. The junction had 16 bases not matched to a gene; V was cut back by 3 bases and J by 9 bases. The CDR3: CASSATNIAGVPPEQFF. The CDR3 bases are TGTGCCAGCAGCGCCACTAACATAGCGGGAGTCCCCCCTGAGCAGTTCTTC.

The chain employs TRBV15 and TRBJ2-7; 12 bases align to TRBD2. V lost 0 bases to trimming and J lost 6 bases; unmatched junction nucleotides: 6. CDR3 length equals 16 residues. Germline V CDR1 and CDR2: LNHNV, YYDKDF (reference sequence). The CDR3 here is CATSRDPGLAGTEQYF. CDR3 nucleotides: TGTGCCACCAGCAGAGATCCCGGACTAGCGGGAACCGAGCAGTACTTC.

In DNA, the CDR3 is TGTGCCAGCAGCTTTATTACGGGAGGGCTTTTCGACGAGCAGTACTTC. Protein: CASSFITGGLFDEQYF. This chain uses TRBV7-2 with TRBJ2-7, with 8 bases aligning to TRBD2. Germline V gene sequence: CDR1 SGHTA, CDR2 FQGNSA. J gave up 5 bases and V 3 bases, and 12 bases lay outside the gene matches. CDR3 size: 16 residues.

Here the CDR3 DNA reads TGTGCCAGCAGTTTCCTGTCGGGGGGCATGGATACGCAGTATTTT. Encoded protein: CASSFLSGGMDTQYF. The chain carries TRBV27 and TRBJ2-3; D perhaps matches TRBD2 (7 bases). In germline, CDR1 is MNHEY, CDR2 SMNVEV (reference sequence). The CDR3 totals 15 residues. Trimming took off 3 bases at V and 6 bases at J, with 16 bases between the two ends.

The chain has TRBV11-2 and TRBJ1-1; maybe TRBD1 (6 bases). This CDR3 spans 15 amino acids. Trimming shortened V by 5 bases and J by 1 base, and 14 bases separated the two germline ends. The germline CDR1 and CDR2 sequences are SGHAT and FQNNGV. The CDR3 region is CASSPTGFGNTEAFF. Written as DNA, the CDR3 is TGTGCCAGCAGCCCAACAGGGTTCGGGAACACTGAAGCTTTCTTT.

Here the CDR3 reads CASSPVSGRLTDTQYF. CDR3 sequence (DNA): TGTGCCAGCAGCCCAGTGAGCGGGAGGCTCACAGATACGCAGTATTTT. The rearrangement links TRBV5-4 to TRBJ2-3; 9 nucleotides match TRBD2. Trimming took 4 bases from V and 2 from J; bases not matched to a gene: 8. CDR1 and CDR2 from the germline V gene are SGHNT and YYREEE (reference sequence). This CDR3 is 16 amino acids long.

The chain employs TRBV7-6 and TRBJ2-3; 7 bases agree with TRBD1. Trimming at V came to 5 bases and at J to 0 bases, leaving 5 bases not matched to a gene. This CDR3 region has 15 residues. Germline lookup yields CDR1 SGHVS and CDR2 FNYEAQ. The CDR3 DNA is TGTGCCAGCAGCACCCGGGACAGAAGCACAGATACGCAGTATTTT. Translated: CASSTRDRSTDTQYF.

This clone was seen once. The chain has TRBV15 and TRBJ2-3, with no clear D. Per the germline V gene, CDR1 is LNHNV and CDR2 is YYDKDF (reference sequence). Trimming removed 3 bases from V and 3 bases from J, with 10 bases in between. The CDR3 covers 14 residues. The DNA of the CDR3 is TGTGCCACCAGCAGGTACTCGAGGACAGATACGCAGTATTTT. It translates to CATSRYSRTDTQYF.